These 18 T cell receptor beta chains share one sample of origin, sequenced in a study of tumor-infiltrating lymphocytes in primary liver carcinoma. Both RNA and DNA were isolated together from around 18-30 mg of bulk tissue that had not been sorted. TCR beta cDNA was reverse-transcribed from about 0.45 ug of total RNA. The reaction used a constant-region primer and ProtoScript II reverse transcriptase. Three nested multiplex PCR rounds, a slightly modified ARM-PCR, produced the libraries for TCR beta. It was with TRBV1-TRBV30 forward primers and a C-beta reverse primer that the first two PCR rounds were run, at approximately 10 cycles each. From the multiplex PCR reads, TCRdb called clonotypes with MiXCR, one entry per CDR3 protein. The table has tens of thousands of distinct CDR3 sequences, around 64% seen once. Sequenced input: liver tumor tissue from sampling region 5. Subset reported: tumor region T5, tumor centre. Receptor source: a man aged 35 to 55 with primary liver carcinoma and hepatitis B virus infection.

This clonotype was seen just once. Sequence at one end of the junction differs from germline and may be a read error. The CDR3 nucleotides are TGTGTCAGCAGTTTGGATATCGGACCAGCCATGGGTGAGCAGTTCTTC. Amino acid sequence: CVSSLDIGPAMGEQFF. The J gene is TRBJ2-1, the V gene TRBV11-2; D gene unclear. In germline, CDR1 is SGHAT, CDR2 FQNNGV. The CDR3 has 16 residues.

The chain combines TRBV29-1 with TRBJ2-7; weak D call: TRBD2 (6 bases). This CDR3 has 13 amino acids. Deletions cut 8 bases from V and 1 base from J, with 15 bases between. In germline, CDR1 is SQVTM, CDR2 ANQGSEA. DNA for the CDR3: TGCAGCACGGAGGGGCCCCCGTCCTACGAGCAGTACTTC. The encoded protein is CSTEGPPSYEQYF.

On this clonotype: One junction end disagrees with the germline gene, perhaps due to a read error. This sequence joins TRBV4-1 and TRBJ2-5; D might be TRBD1 (6 bases). Per germline, CDR1 MGHRA and CDR2 YSYEKL. This CDR3 comprises 14 residues. Here the CDR3 DNA reads TGCACCAGCAGCCAAGAGCCAGGGGCAGGGACCCAGTACTTC. It codes for CTSSQEPGAGTQYF.

Turning to this clonotype: This may come from a read error, since a much larger clone is one base off. The J gene is TRBJ2-5, the V gene TRBV6-5, with D perhaps matching TRBD1 (5 bases). This CDR3 comprises 14 residues. Per germline, CDR1 MNHEY and CDR2 SVGAGI. The CDR3 DNA follows: TGTGCCGGCAGCCCCAGACAGATGGGGGAGACCCAGTACTTC. Its translation is CAGSPRQMGETQYF.

This clonotype was seen at least ten times. The chain couples TRBV4-1 to TRBJ1-2, with D possibly matching TRBD1 (5 bases). The CDR3 loop spans 15 amino acids. Between the trimmed V and J ends, which lost 0 bases and 6 bases, there was a span of 14 bases. Germline V gene data show CDR1 as MGHRA and CDR2 as YSYEKL. The CDR3 DNA is TGCGCCAGCAGCCAAGATTTGGGGGACCTCCATGGCTACACCTTC. Its translation is CASSQDLGDLHGYTF.

The J gene is TRBJ1-1, the V gene TRBV4-2; maybe TRBD1 (5 bases). V shed 2 bases and J shed 5 bases, with 18 bases lying between them. The CDR3 runs 16 residues. Germline V gene sequence: CDR1 LGHNA, CDR2 YNFKEQ. The CDR3 loop reads CASSQSDGEGMTEAFF. The CDR3 DNA follows: TGTGCCAGCAGCCAAAGTGACGGGGAGGGGATGACTGAAGCTTTCTTT.

CDR3 bases: TGCGCCAGCAGCCTAGATCCCCTTCGGGGGGCGGACACCGGGGAGCTGTTTTTT. This translates into CASSLDPLRGADTGELFF. V and J are TRBV4-1 and TRBJ2-2, with D perhaps matching TRBD2 (7 bases). CDR1 is MGHRA, CDR2 YSYEKL, per germline. The CDR3 is 18 amino acids. V gave up 4 bases and J gave up 3 bases, with 21 bases separating them.

Of note for this clonotype: A much larger clone is a single base away; this may be a read error. The chain is built from TRBV11-2 and TRBJ2-7; 9 bases agree with TRBD1. The CDR3 extends over 15 amino acids. The V gene's germline CDR1 is SGHAT and CDR2 FQNNGV. The CDR3 reads CVSSLGWTGENEQYF. The CDR3 DNA sequence: TGTGTCAGCAGCTTAGGATGGACAGGGGAAAACGAGCAGTACTTC.

This clonotype was seen a few times. A much larger clone differs from this one at a single base, so this may be a read error. The rearrangement links TRBV4-1 to TRBJ2-7; 10 bases are shared with TRBD2. Germline V CDR1 and CDR2: MGHRA, YSYEKL. Trimming at V came to 4 bases and at J to 3 bases, leaving 18 bases not matched to a gene. There are 19 residues in the CDR3. CDR3 loop: CASSRRLAAGGQSGYEQYF. CDR3 DNA sequence: TGCGCCAGCAGCCGTAGATTGGCAGCGGGAGGGCAGTCGGGCTACGAGCAGTACTTC.

With regard to this clonotype: At one end the junction does not follow the germline gene, possibly because of a read error. The chain employs TRBV4-1 and TRBJ2-1; D might be TRBD1 (6 bases). The germline gives CDR1 MGHRA, CDR2 YSYEKL. The CDR3 contains 15 residues. The CDR3 is CASSYRQEARDEQFF. In DNA form, the CDR3 reads TGCGCTAGCAGCTACCGACAGGAGGCGAGAGATGAGCAGTTCTTC.

This clonotype was recorded at least ten times. The chain links TRBV12-5 to TRBJ2-2, with TRBD1 matching 8 bases. After removal of 7 bases from V and 7 bases from J, the junction contained 8 bases not matched to a gene. The CDR3 is 14 amino acids. The V gene's germline CDR1 is LGHNT and CDR2 FRNRAP. CDR3 bases: TGTGCTAGTGCCGCGGACAGGGACGGCGGGGAGCTGTTTTTT. Its translation: CASAADRDGGELFF.

A remark on this clonotype: Because the CDR3 is missing its conserved closing phenylalanine or tryptophan, this is likely a read error. The chain carries TRBV12-3 or TRBV12-4 and TRBJ2-1; a possible D gene is TRBD2 (6 bases). There are 15 residues in the CDR3. The CDR3: CASSFGGTSHNEQFI. The CDR3, as DNA: TGTGCCAGCAGTTTCGGGGGAACCTCCCACAATGAGCAGTTCATA.

The chain employs TRBV6-5 and TRBJ2-7; D gene ambiguous. This CDR3 is built from 14 residues. V was clipped by 4 bases and J by 5 bases, with 15 bases between them. CDR1 is MNHEY, CDR2 SVGAGI, per germline. The chain's CDR3 is CASSSGTLRNEQYF. The CDR3 DNA sequence: TGTGCCAGCAGTTCCGGAACACTCAGAAACGAGCAGTACTTC.

This clonotype was observed once. Likely a read error: the CDR3 ends without its conserved phenylalanine or tryptophan. V is TRBV6-1 and J is TRBJ2-3; D might be TRBD1 (5 bases). The V end lost 6 bases, the J end lost 2 bases, and 18 bases lay between the germline ends. Germline CDR1 reads MNHNS; CDR2 reads SASEGT. The CDR3 consists of 16 residues. The CDR3 here is CASSQLGDLTTDTQYL. CDR3 nucleotide sequence: TGTGCCAGCAGCCAATTAGGGGATTTAACCACAGATACGCAGTATCTA.

Ten or more counts support this clonotype. The V and J genes are TRBV4-2 and TRBJ1-2; D unclear. The CDR3 has 15 amino acids. The germline CDR1 and CDR2 sequences are LGHNA and YNFKEQ. V lost 0 bases, J lost 5 bases, and 13 bases lay in between. The CDR3 protein is CASSQDLAVLYGYTF. As DNA, the CDR3 is TGTGCCAGCAGCCAAGATCTGGCAGTTTTGTATGGCTACACCTTC.

This clonotype was detected ten times or more. V is TRBV29-1 and J is TRBJ1-1, with a possible D match to TRBD1 (5 bases). CDR3 length equals 15 residues. The V and J ends lost 3 bases and 11 bases respectively, with 25 bases between them. The germline V gene encodes CDR1 SQVTM and CDR2 ANQGSEA. CDR3 in DNA: TGCAGCGTTGACGCGGGGACTGGGGCGGGGATCGGGGCTTTCTTT. Protein product: CSVDAGTGAGIGAFF.

A remark on this clonotype: A much larger clone lies one base from this, so it may be a read error. Likely a read error: the CDR3 ends without its conserved phenylalanine or tryptophan. The V and J genes are TRBV7-8 and TRBJ1-5, with a tentative D call TRBD1 (6 bases). Germline loops: CDR1 SGHVS, CDR2 FQNEAQ. This CDR3 comprises 15 residues. V lost 0 bases to trimming and J lost 7 bases, with 13 bases between them. CDR3 residues: CASSLALTGLQPQHS. As DNA, the CDR3 is TGTGCCAGCAGCTTAGCGCTGACAGGATTACAGCCCCAGCATTCT.

In its sample, this clonotype ranks as medium-sized. The V call is TRBV11-1, the J call TRBJ2-2; 9 positions match TRBD1. Trimming removed 5 bases from V and 5 bases from J; junction bases left unmatched: 9. Per germline, CDR1 SGHAT and CDR2 FQDESV (reference sequence). CDR3 length: 16 residues. This CDR3 is CASSIQGQGKTGELFF. CDR3 in DNA: TGTGCCAGCAGCATACAAGGACAGGGGAAAACCGGGGAGCTGTTTTTT.